This TCR beta chain was retrieved from a study of T cell responses to AZD1222 COVID-19 vaccine. TCRdb keeps only in-frame clones here, not all; method: immunoSEQ multiplex PCR. The data show 150,000 to 200,000 clones, approximately 94% seen once. Study results and limitations: Clonal diversity may have been underestimated in mostly white British donors. CD4 TCRs linked to vaccination spanned spike, dominating at 160-218 and 743-854.

Concerning this clone: Antigen unknown.

Trimming stripped 5 bases from V and 1 base from J, with 9 bases between. CDR1 and CDR2 (germline): MGHRA, YSYEKL. The CDR3 contains 14 residues. The sequence came from an adult who received the MenACWY meningococcal vaccine as a control. The V and J genes are TRBV4-1 and TRBJ1-5; D unresolved. The sequencing here drew on peripheral blood, taken 28 days after the second dose of the MenACWY control vaccine. The CDR3 region has the DNA TGCGCCAGCAGCGAGGACCGAAGCAATCAGCCCCAGCATTTT. It encodes CASSEDRSNQPQHF.